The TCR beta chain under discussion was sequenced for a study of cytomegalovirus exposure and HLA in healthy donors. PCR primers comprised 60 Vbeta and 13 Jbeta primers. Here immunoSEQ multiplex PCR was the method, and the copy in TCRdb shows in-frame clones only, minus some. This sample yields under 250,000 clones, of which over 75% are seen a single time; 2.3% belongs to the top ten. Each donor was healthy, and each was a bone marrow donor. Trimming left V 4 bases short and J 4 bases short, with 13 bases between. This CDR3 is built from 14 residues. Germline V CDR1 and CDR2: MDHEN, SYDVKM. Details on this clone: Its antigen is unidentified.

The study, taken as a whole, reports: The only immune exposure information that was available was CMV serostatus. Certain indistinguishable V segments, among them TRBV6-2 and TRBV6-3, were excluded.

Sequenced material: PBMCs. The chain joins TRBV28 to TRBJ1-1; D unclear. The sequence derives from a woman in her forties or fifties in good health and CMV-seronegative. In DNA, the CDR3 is TGTGCCAGCAGTTCCCCCGGGGAGGGCACTGAAGCTTTCTTT. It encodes CASSSPGEGTEAFF.